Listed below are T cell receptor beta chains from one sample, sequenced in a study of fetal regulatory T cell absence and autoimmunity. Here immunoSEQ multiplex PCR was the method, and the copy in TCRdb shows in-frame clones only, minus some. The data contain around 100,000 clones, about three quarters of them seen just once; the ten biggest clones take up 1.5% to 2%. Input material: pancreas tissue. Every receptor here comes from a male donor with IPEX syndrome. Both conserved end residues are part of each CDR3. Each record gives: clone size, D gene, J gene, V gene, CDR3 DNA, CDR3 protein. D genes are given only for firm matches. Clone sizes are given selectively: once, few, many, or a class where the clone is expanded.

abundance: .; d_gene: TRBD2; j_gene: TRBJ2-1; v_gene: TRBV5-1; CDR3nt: TGCGCCAGCAGCTACCGCCCCGGGACTAGCCTTTCCTACAATGAGCAGTTCTTC; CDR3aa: CASSYRPGTSLSYNEQFF
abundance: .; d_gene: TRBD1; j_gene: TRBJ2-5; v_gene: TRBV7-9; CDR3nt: TGTGCCAGCAGCCCCGGACAGGGGGCGCGGGAGACCCAGTACTTC; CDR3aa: CASSPGQGARETQYF
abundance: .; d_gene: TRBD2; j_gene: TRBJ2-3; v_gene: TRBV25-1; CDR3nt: TGTGCCAGCAGTGCCCCACAAGGAGCGGGGGGGAGCACAGATACGCAGTATTTT; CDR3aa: CASSAPQGAGGSTDTQYF
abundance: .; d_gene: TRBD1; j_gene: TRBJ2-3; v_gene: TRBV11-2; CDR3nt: TGTGCCAGCAGCTTAGATGGCAGGGGGACAGATACGCAGTATTTT; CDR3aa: CASSLDGRGTDTQYF
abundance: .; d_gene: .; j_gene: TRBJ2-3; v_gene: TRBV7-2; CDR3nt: TGTGCCAGCAGCTTCATGGGCCGGAAAGGCACAGATACGCAGTATTTT; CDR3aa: CASSFMGRKGTDTQYF
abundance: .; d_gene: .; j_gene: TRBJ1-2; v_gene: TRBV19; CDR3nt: TGTGCCAGTATGGGGGACGGTGGCTACACCTTC; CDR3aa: CASMGDGGYTF
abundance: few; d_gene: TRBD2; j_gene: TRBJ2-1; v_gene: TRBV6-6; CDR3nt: TGTGCCAGCAGTTGGACTAGCGGGGGTGACTATGAGCAGTTCTTC; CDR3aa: CASSWTSGGDYEQFF
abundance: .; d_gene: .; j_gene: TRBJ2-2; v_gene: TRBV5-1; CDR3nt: TGCGCCAGCAGAACGGGGGCGGCGAACACCGGGGAGCTGTTTTTT; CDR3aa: CASRTGAANTGELFF
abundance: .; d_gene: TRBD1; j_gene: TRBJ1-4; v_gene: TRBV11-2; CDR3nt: TGTGCCAGCAGCTTAGATCCAGGGGGCGCGTATGAAAAACTGTTTTTT; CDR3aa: CASSLDPGGAYEKLFF
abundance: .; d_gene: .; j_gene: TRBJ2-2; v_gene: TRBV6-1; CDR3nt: TGTGCCAGCAGTGACCTCGACAGGTTGAACACCGGGGAGCTGTTTTTT; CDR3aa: CASSDLDRLNTGELFF
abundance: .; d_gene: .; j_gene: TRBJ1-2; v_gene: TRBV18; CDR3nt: TGTGCCAGCTCACCCGACAGGAACGGCTACACCTTC; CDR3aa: CASSPDRNGYTF
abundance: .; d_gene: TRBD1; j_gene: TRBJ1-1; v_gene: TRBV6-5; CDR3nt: TGTGCCAGCAGTTCTACAGGGGGCGCGATGGACACTGAAGCTTTCTTT; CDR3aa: CASSSTGGAMDTEAFF
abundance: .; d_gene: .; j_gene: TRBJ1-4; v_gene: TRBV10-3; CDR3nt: TGTGCCATCAGTGATCCCGAGGACCCTGCAACTAATGAAAAACTGTTTTTT; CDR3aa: CAISDPEDPATNEKLFF